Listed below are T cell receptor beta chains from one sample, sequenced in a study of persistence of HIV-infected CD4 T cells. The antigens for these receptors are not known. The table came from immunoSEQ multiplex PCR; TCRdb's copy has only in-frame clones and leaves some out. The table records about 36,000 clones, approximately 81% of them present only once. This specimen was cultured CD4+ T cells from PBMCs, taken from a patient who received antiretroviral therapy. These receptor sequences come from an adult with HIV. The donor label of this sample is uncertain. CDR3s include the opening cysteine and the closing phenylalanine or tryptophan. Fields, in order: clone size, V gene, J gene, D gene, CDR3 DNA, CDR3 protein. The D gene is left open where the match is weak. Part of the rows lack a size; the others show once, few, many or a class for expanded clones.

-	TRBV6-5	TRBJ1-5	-	TGTGCCAGCAGTCTTAGCCAGGGGAGCAATCAGCCCCAGCATTTT	CASSLSQGSNQPQHF
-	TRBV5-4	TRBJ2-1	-	TGTGCCAGCAGCGAGGGAAGTGGCAATGAGCAGTTCTTC	CASSEGSGNEQFF
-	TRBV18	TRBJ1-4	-	TGTGCCAGCTCACCAGGAGGGGCTGAAAAACTGTTTTTT	CASSPGGAEKLFF
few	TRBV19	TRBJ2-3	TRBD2	TGTGCCAGTAGTAAACCTCTAGCGGGGGGCCTAGGGGATACGCAGTATTTT	CASSKPLAGGLGDTQYF
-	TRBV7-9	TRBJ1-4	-	TGTGCCAGCAGCTTAGCGTGGGGAAATGAAAAACTGTTTTTT	CASSLAWGNEKLFF
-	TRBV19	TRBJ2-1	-	TGTGCCAGTAGTATCGAGGATTCCCCTCACAATGAGCAGTTCTTC	CASSIEDSPHNEQFF
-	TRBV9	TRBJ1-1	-	TGTGCCAGCAGCGCCTACCTGGACAGCTCGGAAGCTTTCTTT	CASSAYLDSSEAFF
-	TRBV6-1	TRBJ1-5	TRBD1	TGTGCCAGCAGTGCCATGATCCTACAGGGGGCGGAGGATCAGCCCCAGCATTTT	CASSAMILQGAEDQPQHF
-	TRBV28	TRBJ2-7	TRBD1	TGTGCCAGCAGACTCCGGGACAGGGGGGGGTACGAGCAGTACTTC	CASRLRDRGGYEQYF
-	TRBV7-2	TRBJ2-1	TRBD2	TGTGCCAGCAGCGGTCGACTAGCGGGGGGATACAATGAGCAGTTCTTC	CASSGRLAGGYNEQFF
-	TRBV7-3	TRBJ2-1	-	TGTGCCAGCAGCAACGGTAATGAGCAGTTCTTC	CASSNGNEQFF
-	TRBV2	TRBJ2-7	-	TGTGCCAGCAGTGAAGGGAACGGCAGGCCTCGGTTCTTC	CASSEGNGRPRFF
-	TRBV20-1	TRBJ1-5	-	TGCAGTGCTAGTTTCTCATCGGTCGGGGGATACCGCAATCAGCCCCAGCATTTT	CSASFSSVGGYRNQPQHF
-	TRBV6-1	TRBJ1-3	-	TGTGCCAGCAGTGAAATGTGGCTTGGAAACACCATATATTTT	CASSEMWLGNTIYF
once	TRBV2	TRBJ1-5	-	TGTGCCAGCAGTCGTTCCGGGACAACTAGCAATCAGCCCCAGCATTTT	CASSRSGTTSNQPQHF
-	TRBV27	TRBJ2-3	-	TGTGCCAGCAGTTTGGGTTTCCCCCCAGATACGCAGTATTTT	CASSLGFPPDTQYF
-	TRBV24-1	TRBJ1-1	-	TGTGCCACCAGTGATGGGGGGACGGCCACTGAAGCTTTCTTT	CATSDGGTATEAFF
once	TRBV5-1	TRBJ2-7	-	TGCGCCAGCAGCCCTGGACAGTCGAACTACGAGCAGTACTTC	CASSPGQSNYEQYF
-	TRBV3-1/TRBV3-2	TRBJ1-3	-	TGTGCCAGCAGCCAAGCGTATGACAGAAGTGGAAACACCATATATTTT	CASSQAYDRSGNTIYF
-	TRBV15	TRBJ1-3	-	TGTGCCACCAGCTGGGAAGTTTCTGGAAACACCATATATTTT	CATSWEVSGNTIYF
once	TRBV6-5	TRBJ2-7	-	TGTGCCAGCAGTTTTCTTTTTGCGGGGCGGTACGAGCAGTACTTC	CASSFLFAGRYEQYF
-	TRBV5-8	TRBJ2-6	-	TGTGCCATCGCCTCAGGGATTGGGGCCAACGTCCTGACTTTC	CAIASGIGANVLTF
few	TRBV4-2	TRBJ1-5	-	TGTGCCAGCAGCCAAGATTTTTCAGGGGGCAATCAGCCCCAGCATTTT	CASSQDFSGGNQPQHF
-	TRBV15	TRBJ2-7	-	TGTGCCACCAGCAGAGATCTCGGCTCGTACGAGCAGTACTTC	CATSRDLGSYEQYF
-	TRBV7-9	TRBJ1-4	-	TGTGCCAGCAGCTTAGAGCGCCAGGGATCGGCAAAACTGTTTTTT	CASSLERQGSAKLFF
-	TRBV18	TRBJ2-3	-	TGTGCCAGCTCACCAGTACTATCACTTACCACAGATACGCAGTATTTT	CASSPVLSLTTDTQYF
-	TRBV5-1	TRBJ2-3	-	TGCGCCAGCAGACTGGGGGCATCAGATACGCAGTATTTT	CASRLGASDTQYF
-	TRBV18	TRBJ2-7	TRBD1	TGTGCCAGCTCACCTCCGGTCGTTGGACGGACAGGGGTGGGGCAGTACTTC	CASSPPVVGRTGVGQYF
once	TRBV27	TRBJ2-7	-	TGTGCCAGCAGGCTCCGGGACGGCTCCTACGAGCAGTACTTC	CASRLRDGSYEQYF
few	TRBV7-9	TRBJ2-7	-	TGTGCCAGCAGCACTGGGACCGCCCTGTACTTC	CASSTGTALYF
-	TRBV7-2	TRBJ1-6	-	TGTGCCAGCAGCTTAGACAGGTACTCCCGGGCCCTCCACTTT	CASSLDRYSRALHF
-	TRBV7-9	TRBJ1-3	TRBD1	TGTGCCAGCAGCTTAGGGACAGGGGTTATTATCGGAAACACCATATATTTT	CASSLGTGVIIGNTIYF
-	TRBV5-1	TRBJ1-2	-	TGCGCCAGCAGCTTAGGCTATGGCTACACCTTC	CASSLGYGYTF
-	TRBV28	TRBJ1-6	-	TGTGCCAGCAATGATGACACGAGTGATAATTCACCCCTCCACTTT	CASNDDTSDNSPLHF
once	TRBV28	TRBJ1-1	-	TGTGCCAGCAGGGAGACAGACACTGAAGCTTTCTTT	CASRETDTEAFF
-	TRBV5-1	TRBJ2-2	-	TGCGCCAGTCGACTGGGAGCCTCGAACACCGGGGAGCTGTTTTTT	CASRLGASNTGELFF
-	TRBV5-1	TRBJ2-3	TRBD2	TGCGCCAGCAGCCGGAAAGCGGGGGGGATTATTAGCACAGATACGCAGTATTTT	CASSRKAGGIISTDTQYF
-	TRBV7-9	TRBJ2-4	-	TGTGCCAGCAGCCCCGACTTTGAGGGTGGTATAGACATTCAGTACTTC	CASSPDFEGGIDIQYF
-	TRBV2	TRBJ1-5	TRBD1	TGTGCCAGCATGACAGGGAACTCCAATCAGCCCCAGCATTTT	CASMTGNSNQPQHF
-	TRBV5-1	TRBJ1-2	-	TGCGCCAGCAGCCCGGGACGAAACTATGGCTACACCTTC	CASSPGRNYGYTF
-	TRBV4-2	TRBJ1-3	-	TGTGCCAGCAGCCCCCCGGGAGGGTTTGGAAACACCATATATTTT	CASSPPGGFGNTIYF
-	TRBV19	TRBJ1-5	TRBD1	TGTGCCAGTAGTATAGGGAACAGGGGACAGCCCCAGCATTTT	CASSIGNRGQPQHF
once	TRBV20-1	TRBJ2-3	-	TGCAGTGCTAGTTTCTGGCGGGGGCAGTATTTT	CSASFWRGQYF
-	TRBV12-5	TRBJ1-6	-	TGTGCTAGTGGTTCCGGACAGAACTATAATTCACCCCTCCACTTT	CASGSGQNYNSPLHF
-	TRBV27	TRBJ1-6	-	TGTGCCAGCAGTTCAACCTCAGGGGCCCTTAATAATTCACCCCTCCACTTT	CASSSTSGALNNSPLHF
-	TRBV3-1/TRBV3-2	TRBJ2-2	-	TGTGCCAGCGTCCGAAAGGGGGGAGGTACCGGGGAGCTGTTTTTT	CASVRKGGGTGELFF
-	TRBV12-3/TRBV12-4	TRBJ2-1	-	TGTGCCAGCAGCCCTGGGGGGTTCGATGAGCAGTTCTTC	CASSPGGFDEQFF
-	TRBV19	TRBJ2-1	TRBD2	TGTGCCAGTAGTACCCGACTAGCGGGGGAGTACAATGAGCAGTTCTTC	CASSTRLAGEYNEQFF
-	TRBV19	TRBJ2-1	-	TGTGCCAGTAGTATAACCGGGACTGGACCTTACAATGAGCAGTTCTTC	CASSITGTGPYNEQFF
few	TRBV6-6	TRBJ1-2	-	TGTGCCAGCAGCCAAAACGGGGGCGTCGTTGGCTACACCTTC	CASSQNGGVVGYTF
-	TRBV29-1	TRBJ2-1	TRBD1	TGCAGCGTAAAGCACGGGACAGGGTTGAATGAGCAGTTCTTC	CSVKHGTGLNEQFF
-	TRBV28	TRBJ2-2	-	TGTGCCAGCAGTTTGGGGGGCACGGGCGGGGAGCTGTTTTTT	CASSLGGTGGELFF
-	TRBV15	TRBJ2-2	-	TGTGCCACTCTACAGGGTGGAGACACCGGGGAGCTGTTTTTT	CATLQGGDTGELFF
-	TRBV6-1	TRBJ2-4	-	TGTGCCAGCAGCGAAAGTGTCGTCGTCCGGGTTGGCAAAAACATTCAGTACTTC	CASSESVVVRVGKNIQYF
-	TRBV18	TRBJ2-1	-	TGTGCCAGCTCACCAAGTCTGGTAGAGCAGTTCTTC	CASSPSLVEQFF
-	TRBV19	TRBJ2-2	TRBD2	TGTGCCAGTAGTCCCCCACGGGGGGTTGGCACCGGGGAGCTGTTTTTT	CASSPPRGVGTGELFF
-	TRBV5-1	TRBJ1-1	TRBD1	TGCGCCAGCTCCTGGGGAGACAGGGACACTGAAGCTTTCTTT	CASSWGDRDTEAFF
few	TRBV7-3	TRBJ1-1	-	TGTGCCAGCAGCTTCGGAGGGGCGAACACTGAAGCTTTCTTT	CASSFGGANTEAFF
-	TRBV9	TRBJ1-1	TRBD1	TGTGCCAGCAGCGTAGCCCGTCCCGGACAGGTGGAGAACACTGAAGCTTTCTTT	CASSVARPGQVENTEAFF